This T cell receptor beta chain was sequenced during a study of blood T cell repertoires in COVID-19. Turning to the study itself: Donors in the United States, Italy and Spain gave samples during acute or convalescent COVID-19.

The germline V gene has CDR1 SQVTM and CDR2 ANQGSEA. V was cut by 3 bases and J by 1 base, with 6 bases left in between. The CDR3 has 12 residues. Clones were sequenced by immunoSEQ multiplex PCR, and TCRdb holds only the in-frame ones, with some missing. The table includes some 250,000 clones, around 90% detected once. This chain joins TRBV29-1 and TRBJ1-1; D not resolved. Sample: peripheral blood. The sequence derives from a woman aged 25 to 39 with acute or convalescent COVID-19. CDR3 sequence reads: CSVDEQNTEAFF. CDR3 bases: TGCAGCGTTGACGAGCAGAACACTGAAGCTTTCTTT.